The rows below give T cell receptor beta chains drawn from one sample of a study of PD-1 blockade in classical Hodgkin lymphoma. Clones were sequenced by immunoSEQ multiplex PCR, and TCRdb holds only the in-frame ones, with some missing. Of about 90,000 clones listed, just over 90% are singletons. Sample: peripheral blood mononuclear cells (PBMCs), taken before the fourth cycle of nivolumab. The receptors come from a human donor with classical Hodgkin lymphoma. Both conserved end residues are part of each CDR3.

V	J	CDR3
TRBV27	TRBJ2-2	CASSLGQGAIGELFF
TRBV18	TRBJ1-2	CASSPSGTEGYTF
TRBV15	TRBJ2-2	CATSRGLAGGNTGELFF
TRBV19	TRBJ2-4	CASSIGDIQYF
TRBV7-8	TRBJ2-5	CASSPLGGSQETQYF
TRBV7-2	TRBJ2-7	CASRGLNSYEQYF
TRBV27	TRBJ1-5	CASSTGVSNQPQHF
TRBV9	TRBJ2-7	CAGNGTSVSYEQYF
TRBV7-2	TRBJ2-1	CASSFTAGGHGEQFF
TRBV5-1	TRBJ1-6	CASSLSQINSPLHF
TRBV14	TRBJ1-1	CASSLRDSRHTEAFF
TRBV30	TRBJ2-5	CAWSVGHRDLETQYF
TRBV6-6	TRBJ2-3	CASIWTGGKDTQYF
TRBV15	TRBJ2-5	CATSSRQDPRETQYF
TRBV7-9	TRBJ2-7	CASSPGSYEQYF
TRBV6-6	TRBJ1-5	CASGSVTNQPQHF
TRBV2	TRBJ2-1	CASSERASPVGEQFF
TRBV15	TRBJ2-3	CATSRVGGTDTQYF
TRBV10-3	TRBJ1-4	CAISEGPPGSTNEKLFF
TRBV20-1	TRBJ2-5	CSASTSETQYF
TRBV18	TRBJ2-1	CASSPIQSSYNEQFF
TRBV6-5	TRBJ2-5	CASGKRQGWETQYF
TRBV5-1	TRBJ2-2	CASSFARANTGELFF
TRBV5-1	TRBJ1-5	CASSLNSGSNQPQHF
TRBV27	TRBJ2-7	CASSPGQGPYEQYF
TRBV12-5	TRBJ1-2	CASGFWTGRGYTF
TRBV5-1	TRBJ1-5	CASSLGPYRGNQPQHF
TRBV20-1	TRBJ2-5	CSASHEETQYF
TRBV7-9	TRBJ1-2	CASSLDGGYGYTF
TRBV7-7	TRBJ1-1	CASSPLANTEAFF